These 10 T cell receptor beta chains were all obtained from the same sample, sequenced in a study of blood T cell repertoires in COVID-19. Clones were read by immunoSEQ multiplex PCR, and TCRdb kept only the in-frame ones, dropping some. Here the sample spans approximately 440,000 clones, about 85% being singletons. The specimen sequenced was PBMCs or T cells enriched from blood (not recorded which). All receptors come from a woman between 18 and 29 years old who had recovered from COVID-19.

CDR3 DNA: TGCGCCAGCAGTCAGGGACAGGGGAGGATCTATGGCTACACCTTC. This encodes CASSQGQGRIYGYTF. This rearrangement joins TRBV23-1 to TRBJ1-2; 10 nucleotides align to TRBD1. TRBV23-1 is an open reading frame, and its role is uncertain. The CDR3 totals 15 residues. Unmatched junction bases numbered 5, after V lost 3 bases and J lost 4 bases.

This clone was counted a few times. The chain joins TRBV6-2 or TRBV6-3 to TRBJ2-2; the D gene is possibly TRBD2 (6 bases). The V gene's germline CDR1 is MNHEY and CDR2 SVGEGT. The V gene lost 5 bases and the J gene lost 7 bases, with 8 bases spanning the gap. The length of the CDR3 is 12 residues. Here the CDR3 reads CASSRGYGELFF. As DNA, the CDR3 is TGTGCCAGCAGTCGGGGGTACGGGGAGCTGTTTTTT.

V is TRBV28 and J is TRBJ1-1; 9 positions match TRBD1. The CDR3 consists of 14 residues. Germline V gives CDR1 MDHEN, CDR2 SYDVKM. Trimming removed 6 bases from V and 8 bases from J; junction bases left unmatched: 10. Here the CDR3 reads CASSEPTGGREAFF. The CDR3 DNA reads TGTGCCAGCAGCGAACCGACAGGGGGGAGGGAAGCTTTCTTT. Together with reference TRBV28 and TRBJ1-1, the CDR3 gives the full variable domain: DVKVTQSSRYLVKRTGEKVFLECVQDMDHENMFWYRQDPGLGLRLIYFSYDVKMKEKGDIPEGYSVSREKKERFSLILESASTNQTSMYLCASSEPTGGREAFFGQGTRLTVV.

This chain joins TRBV7-8 and TRBJ1-1; D gene ambiguous. The germline gives CDR1 SGHVS, CDR2 FQNEAQ. CDR3 length equals 15 residues. Trimming took 2 bases from V and 0 from J, leaving 10 bases between them. The CDR3, as DNA: TGTGCCAGCAGCTTATTTATCGGGTTGAACACTGAAGCTTTCTTT. The encoded protein is CASSLFIGLNTEAFF.

This clone was picked up one time. This sequence joins TRBV2 and TRBJ2-3; D not certain. The CDR3 covers 12 residues. Trimming shortened V by 2 bases and J by 5 bases, and 5 bases separated the two germline ends. Germline V gives CDR1 SNHLY, CDR2 FYNNEI. The chain's CDR3 is CASSEREDTQYF. CDR3 in DNA: TGTGCCAGCAGTGAAAGAGAAGATACGCAGTATTTT.

V is TRBV5-4 and J is TRBJ2-7; a weak D match, TRBD2 (6 bases). Looked up from germline, CDR1 is SGHNT and CDR2 is YYREEE (reference sequence). With 0 bases removed from V and 4 bases from J, the gap between germline ends came to 11 bases. The CDR3 totals 14 residues. CDR3 in amino acids: CASSLGGVVYEQYF. CDR3 coding DNA: TGTGCCAGCAGCTTGGGGGGGGTGGTGTACGAGCAGTACTTC.

The chain has TRBV3-1 (or the pseudogene TRBV3-2) and TRBJ1-1; TRBD1 agrees at 7 bases. Unmatched junction bases numbered 3, after V lost 1 base and J lost 4 bases. The CDR3 loop spans 14 amino acids. The germline V gene has CDR1 LGHDT and CDR2 YNNKEL (reference sequence). In DNA, the CDR3 is TGTGCCAGCAGCCAAGCAGCAGGGGGCACTGAAGCTTTCTTT. It translates to CASSQAAGGTEAFF.

The chain uses TRBV29-1 and TRBJ2-1, with unresolved D. Trimming left V 4 bases short and J 10 bases short, with 8 bases between. Germline V gene lookup returns CDR1 SQVTM and CDR2 ANQGSEA. The CDR3 has 10 residues. The CDR3: CSVVVVEQFF. The DNA of the CDR3 is TGCAGCGTTGTAGTAGTGGAGCAGTTCTTC.

CDR3 sequence: CASPLLLNEQYF. Here the CDR3 DNA reads TGTGCCTCTCCGCTACTCCTCAACGAGCAGTACTTC. The chain joins TRBV24-1 to TRBJ2-7, with no clear D. The V end was cut by 12 bases, the J end by 5 bases, with 16 bases between. The CDR3 covers 12 residues. Germline V gene data show CDR1 as KGHDR and CDR2 as SFDVKD.

The rearrangement joins TRBV28 to TRBJ1-1; the D gene is possibly TRBD1 (6 bases). The V end was cut by 3 bases, the J end by 4 bases, with 9 bases between. This CDR3 spans 13 amino acids. Per the germline V gene, CDR1 is MDHEN and CDR2 is SYDVKM. This CDR3 reads CASSFRGTTEAFF. CDR3 in DNA: TGTGCCAGCAGTTTTAGGGGGACCACTGAAGCTTTCTTT. The full variable domain, completed using reference TRBV28 and TRBJ1-1, is DVKVTQSSRYLVKRTGEKVFLECVQDMDHENMFWYRQDPGLGLRLIYFSYDVKMKEKGDIPEGYSVSREKKERFSLILESASTNQTSMYLCASSFRGTTEAFFGQGTRLTVV.